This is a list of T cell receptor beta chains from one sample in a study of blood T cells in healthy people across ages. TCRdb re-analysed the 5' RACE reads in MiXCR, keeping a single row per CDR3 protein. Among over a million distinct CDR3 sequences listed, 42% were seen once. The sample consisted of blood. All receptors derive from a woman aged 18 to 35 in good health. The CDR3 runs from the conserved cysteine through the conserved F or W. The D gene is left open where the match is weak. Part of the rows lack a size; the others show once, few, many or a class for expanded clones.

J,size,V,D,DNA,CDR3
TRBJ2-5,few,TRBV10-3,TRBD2,TGTGCCATCAGGGCTGCCATAGCGGGGCACTACAATGAGCAGTACTTC,CAIRAAIAGHYNEQYF
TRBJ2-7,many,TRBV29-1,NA,TGCAGCGTTGAAGGGACAGACTACGAGCAGTACTTC,CSVEGTDYEQYF
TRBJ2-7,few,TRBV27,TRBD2,TGTGCCAGCAGCCCGGGACTAGCTTTCCACGAGCAGTACTTC,CASSPGLAFHEQYF
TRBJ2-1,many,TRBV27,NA,TGTGCCAGCAGTTTACATAGCGTGAAGCCCAATGAGCAGTTCTTC,CASSLHSVKPNEQFF
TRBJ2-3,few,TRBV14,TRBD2,TGTGCCAGCAGCAAACTAGCGGGCGTCACAGATACGCAGTATTTT,CASSKLAGVTDTQYF
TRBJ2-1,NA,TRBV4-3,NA,TGCGCCAGCAGCCAAGTGAAAGGGGTCTCCTACAATGAGCAGTTCTTC,CASSQVKGVSYNEQFF
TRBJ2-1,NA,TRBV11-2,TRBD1,TGTGCCAGCAGCCCCAGGAGACAGGGCTACAATGAGCAGTTCTTC,CASSPRRQGYNEQFF
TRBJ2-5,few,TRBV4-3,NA,TGCGCCAGCAGCCAAGCCCATAGGGAGACCCAGTACTTC,CASSQAHRETQYF
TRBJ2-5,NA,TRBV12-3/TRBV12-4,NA,TGTGCCAGCAGTCACACCGTCTCCTACGAGCGGTACTTC,CASSHTVSYERYF
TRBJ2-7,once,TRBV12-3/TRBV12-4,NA,TGTGCCAGCAGTTCCTCTGACAGCTACAATGAGCAGTACTTC,CASSSSDSYNEQYF
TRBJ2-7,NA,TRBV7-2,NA,TGTGCCAGCAGCTTCATGGCAGGGATGTCCTACGAGCAGTACTTC,CASSFMAGMSYEQYF
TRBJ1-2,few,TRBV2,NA,TGTGCCAGCACCCGGGAAGGGAACTATGGCTACACCTTC,CASTREGNYGYTF
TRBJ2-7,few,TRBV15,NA,TGTGCCACCAGCAGAATCGAGGAGAGCTCCTACGAGCAGTACTTC,CATSRIEESSYEQYF
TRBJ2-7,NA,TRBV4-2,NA,TGTGCCAGCAGCCAGAGCCAGGGGCGGTACGAGCAGTACTTC,CASSQSQGRYEQYF
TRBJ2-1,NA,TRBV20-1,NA,TGCAGTGCTAGAGATCGTCGGGGCCCCATTGAGCAGTTCTTC,CSARDRRGPIEQFF